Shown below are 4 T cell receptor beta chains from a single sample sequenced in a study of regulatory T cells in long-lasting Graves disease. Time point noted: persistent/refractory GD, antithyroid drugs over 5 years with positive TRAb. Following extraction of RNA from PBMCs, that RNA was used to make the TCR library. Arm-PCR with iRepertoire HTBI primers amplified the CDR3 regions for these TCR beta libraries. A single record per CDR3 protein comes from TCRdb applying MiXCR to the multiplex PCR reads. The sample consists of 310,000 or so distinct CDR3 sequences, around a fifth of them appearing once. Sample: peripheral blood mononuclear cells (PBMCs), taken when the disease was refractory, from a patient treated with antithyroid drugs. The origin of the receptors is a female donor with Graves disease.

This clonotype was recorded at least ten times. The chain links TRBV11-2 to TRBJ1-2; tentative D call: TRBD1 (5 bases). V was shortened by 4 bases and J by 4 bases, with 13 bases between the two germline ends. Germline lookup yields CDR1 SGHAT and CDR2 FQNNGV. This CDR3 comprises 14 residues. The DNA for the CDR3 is TGTGCCAGCAGCTCCGGTTCAGGGAGCTATGGCTACACCTTC. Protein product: CASSSGSGSYGYTF.

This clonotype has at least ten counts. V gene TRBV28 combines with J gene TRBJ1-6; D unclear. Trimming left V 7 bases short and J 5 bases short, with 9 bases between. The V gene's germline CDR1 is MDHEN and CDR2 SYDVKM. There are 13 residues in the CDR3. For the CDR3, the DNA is TGTGCCAGCACCCCGACAAATAATTCACCCCTCCACTTT. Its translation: CASTPTNNSPLHF.

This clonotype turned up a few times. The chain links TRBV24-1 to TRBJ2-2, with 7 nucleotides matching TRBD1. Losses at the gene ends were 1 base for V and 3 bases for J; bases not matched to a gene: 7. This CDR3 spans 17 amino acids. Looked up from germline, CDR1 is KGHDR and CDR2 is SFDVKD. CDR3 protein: CATSDFPIDRDTGELFF. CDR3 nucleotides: TGTGCCACCAGTGATTTCCCGATCGACAGGGACACCGGGGAGCTGTTTTTT.

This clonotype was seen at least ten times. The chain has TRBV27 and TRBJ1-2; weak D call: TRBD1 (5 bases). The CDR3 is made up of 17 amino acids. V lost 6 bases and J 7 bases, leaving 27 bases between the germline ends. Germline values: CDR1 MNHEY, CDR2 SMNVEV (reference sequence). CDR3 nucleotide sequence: TGTGCCAGCAGCCGCCGGTGGGGGACCAACCCTCTTAGTGGCTACACCTTC. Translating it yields CASSRRWGTNPLSGYTF.